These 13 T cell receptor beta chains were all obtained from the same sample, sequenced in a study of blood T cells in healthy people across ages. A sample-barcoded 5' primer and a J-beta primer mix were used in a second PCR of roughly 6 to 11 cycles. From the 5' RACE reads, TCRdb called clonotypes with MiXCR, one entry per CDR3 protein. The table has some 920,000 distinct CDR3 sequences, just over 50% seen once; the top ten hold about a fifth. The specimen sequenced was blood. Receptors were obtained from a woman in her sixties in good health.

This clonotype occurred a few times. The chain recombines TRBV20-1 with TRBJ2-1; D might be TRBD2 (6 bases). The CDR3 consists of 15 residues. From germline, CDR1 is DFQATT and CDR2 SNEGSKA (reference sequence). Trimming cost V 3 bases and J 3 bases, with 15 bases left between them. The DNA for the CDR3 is TGCAGTGCTAGGGGAGTGCGCGGGAACTACAATGAGCAGTTCTTC. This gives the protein CSARGVRGNYNEQFF.

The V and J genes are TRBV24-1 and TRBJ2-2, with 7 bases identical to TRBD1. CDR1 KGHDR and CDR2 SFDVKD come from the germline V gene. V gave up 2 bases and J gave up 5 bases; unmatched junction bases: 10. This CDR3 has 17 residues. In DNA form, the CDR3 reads TGTGCCACCAGTGATTCCCTTGACAGGGCCGTAACCGGGGAGCTGTTTTTT. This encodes CATSDSLDRAVTGELFF.

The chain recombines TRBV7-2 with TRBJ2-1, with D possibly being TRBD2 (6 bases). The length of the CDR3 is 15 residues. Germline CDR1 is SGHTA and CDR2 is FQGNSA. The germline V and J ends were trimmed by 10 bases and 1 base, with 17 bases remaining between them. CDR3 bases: TGTGCCACAAAGTTAGATAGCGGTTCCTACAATGAGCAGTTCTTC. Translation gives CATKLDSGSYNEQFF.

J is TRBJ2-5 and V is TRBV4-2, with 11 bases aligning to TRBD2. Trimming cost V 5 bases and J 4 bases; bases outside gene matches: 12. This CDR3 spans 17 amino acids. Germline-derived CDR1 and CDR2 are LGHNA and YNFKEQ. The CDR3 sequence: CASSILPGLAGGETQYF. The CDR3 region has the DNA TGTGCCAGCAGCATTCTTCCGGGGCTAGCGGGGGGAGAGACCCAGTACTTC.

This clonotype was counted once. DNA of the CDR3: TGCGCCAGCAGCTTGGAATCGGTGAGGGCCGATGAGCAGTTCTTC. Its translation: CASSLESVRADEQFF. The chain couples TRBV5-1 to TRBJ2-1, with D tentatively TRBD2 (5 bases). V was pared by 0 bases and J by 8 bases, with 15 bases between. The CDR3 is 15 residues long. Germline-derived CDR1 and CDR2 are SGHRS and YFSETQ.

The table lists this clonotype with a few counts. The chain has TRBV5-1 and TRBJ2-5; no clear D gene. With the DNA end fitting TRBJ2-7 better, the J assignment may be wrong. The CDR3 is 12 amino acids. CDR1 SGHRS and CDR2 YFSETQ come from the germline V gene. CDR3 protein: CASSDYRYEQYF. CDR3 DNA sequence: TGCGCCAGCAGCGATTACAGATACGAGCAGTACTTC.

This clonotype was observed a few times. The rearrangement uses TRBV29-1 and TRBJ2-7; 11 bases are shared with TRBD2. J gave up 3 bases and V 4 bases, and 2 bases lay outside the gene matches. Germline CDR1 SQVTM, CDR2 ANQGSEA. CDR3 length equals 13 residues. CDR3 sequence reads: CSVVTSGGYEQYF. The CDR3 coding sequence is TGCAGCGTTGTAACTAGCGGGGGCTACGAGCAGTACTTC.

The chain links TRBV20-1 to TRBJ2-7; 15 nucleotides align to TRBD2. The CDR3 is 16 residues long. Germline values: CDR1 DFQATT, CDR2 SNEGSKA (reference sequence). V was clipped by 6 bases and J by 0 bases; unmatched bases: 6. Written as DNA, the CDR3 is TGCAGTGCATATGGGACTAGCGGGGGGAGCTCCTACGAGCAGTACTTC. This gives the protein CSAYGTSGGSSYEQYF.

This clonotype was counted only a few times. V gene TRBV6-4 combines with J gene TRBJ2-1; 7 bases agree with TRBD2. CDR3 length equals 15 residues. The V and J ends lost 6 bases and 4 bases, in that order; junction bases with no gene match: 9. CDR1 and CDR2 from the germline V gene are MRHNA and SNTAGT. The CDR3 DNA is TGTGCCAGCAGCCGAGGCGGGAGCGATTACAATGAGCAGTTCTTC. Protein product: CASSRGGSDYNEQFF.

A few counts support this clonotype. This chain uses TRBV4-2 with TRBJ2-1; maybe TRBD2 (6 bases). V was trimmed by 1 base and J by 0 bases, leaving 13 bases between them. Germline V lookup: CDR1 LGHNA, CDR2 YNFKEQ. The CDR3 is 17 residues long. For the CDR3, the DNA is TGTGCCAGCAGCCAAGTAAGGGGAGGCACCTCCTACAATGAGCAGTTCTTC. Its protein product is CASSQVRGGTSYNEQFF.

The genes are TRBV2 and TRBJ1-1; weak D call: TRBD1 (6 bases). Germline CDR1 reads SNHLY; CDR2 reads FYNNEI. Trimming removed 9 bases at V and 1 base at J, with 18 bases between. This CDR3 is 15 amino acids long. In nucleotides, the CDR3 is TGTGCCAGTTATTCCTCAGGGGCGAGGAACACTGAAGCTTTCTTT. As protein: CASYSSGARNTEAFF.

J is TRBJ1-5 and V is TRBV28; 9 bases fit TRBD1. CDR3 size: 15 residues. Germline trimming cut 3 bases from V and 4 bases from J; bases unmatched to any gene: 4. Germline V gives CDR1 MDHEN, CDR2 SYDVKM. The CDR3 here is CASSFVDRGNQPQHF. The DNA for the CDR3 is TGTGCCAGCAGTTTCGTCGACAGGGGGAATCAGCCCCAGCATTTT.

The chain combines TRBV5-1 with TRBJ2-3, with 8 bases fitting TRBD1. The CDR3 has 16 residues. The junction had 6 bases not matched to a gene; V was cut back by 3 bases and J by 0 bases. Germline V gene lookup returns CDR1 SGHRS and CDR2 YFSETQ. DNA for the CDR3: TGCGCCAGCAGCTGGGGGACAGGAGCTAGCACAGATACGCAGTATTTT. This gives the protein CASSWGTGASTDTQYF.